This T cell receptor beta chain was documented in a study of cytomegalovirus exposure and HLA in healthy donors. The CDR3 is 12 residues long. CDR1 is SNHLY and CDR2 is FYNNEI in the germline V gene. The J segment lost 8 bases and the V segment lost 6 bases, leaving 5 bases of the junction unmatched. This clone occurred a few times. Here immunoSEQ multiplex PCR was the method, and the copy in TCRdb shows in-frame clones only, minus some. The data contain 250,000 to 350,000 clones, approximately 86% of them singletons. The sequencing sample was made of PBMCs. The chain has TRBV2 and TRBJ1-2, with 8 bases aligning to TRBD1. This TCR derives from a man aged 25 to 40 in good health and CMV-seronegative. CDR3 bases: TGTGCCAGCAGGGACAGGGTAGGAGGCTACACCTTC. It is translated as CASRDRVGGYTF.